This is a list of T cell receptor beta chains from one sample in a study of blood T cell repertoires in COVID-19. Assay: immunoSEQ multiplex PCR; the TCRdb copy retains only in-frame clones and omits some. The sample includes 50,000 to 70,000 clones, around 80% seen only once; the top ten take more than 3%. Specimen: peripheral blood. Receptor source: a man in his 60s with acute or convalescent COVID-19. Each CDR3 is given with its conserved first and last residue. The D gene is left open where the match is weak. The size entry is marked missing in some rows and otherwise reads once, few, many or a size class.

>.|TRBJ2-1|TRBV6-5|.
CASSYSHREQFF
TGTGCCAGCAGTTACTCCCACAGAGAGCAGTTCTTC
>TRBD2|TRBJ2-2|TRBV6-5|.
CASGRAGITGELFF
TGTGCCAGCGGGAGGGCCGGTATCACCGGGGAGCTGTTTTTT
>TRBD1|TRBJ1-5|TRBV30|.
CAWSLGTGGNQPQHF
TGTGCCTGGAGTCTCGGGACAGGGGGAAATCAGCCCCAGCATTTT
>TRBD1|TRBJ2-7|TRBV4-3|.
CASSQDKYGTGFYEQYF
TGCGCCAGCAGCCAGGATAAATACGGGACAGGATTCTACGAGCAGTACTTC
>.|TRBJ1-4|TRBV28|.
CASSGSGPTGEKLFF
TGTGCCAGCAGTGGTAGCGGTCCGACGGGTGAAAAACTGTTTTTT
>TRBD2|TRBJ2-7|TRBV5-4|few
CASSIAGVNEQYF
TGTGCCAGCAGCATAGCGGGAGTAAACGAGCAGTACTTC
>TRBD1|TRBJ1-2|TRBV11-2|.
CASSFIDREGYTF
TGTGCCAGCAGCTTTATCGACAGGGAAGGCTACACCTTC
>.|TRBJ2-1|TRBV28|.
CASSLCRDPPCNEQFF
TGTGCCAGCAGTTTATGTCGGGATCCTCCCTGCAATGAGCAGTTCTTC
>.|TRBJ2-3|TRBV14|.
CASSQDFAGNAADTQYF
TGTGCCAGCAGCCAAGATTTTGCGGGGAATGCCGCAGATACGCAGTATTTT
>.|TRBJ1-5|TRBV28|.
CASSYTAGRDSNQPQHF
TGTGCCAGCAGTTATACGGCAGGACGGGATAGCAATCAGCCCCAGCATTTT
>TRBD1|TRBJ1-1|TRBV4-1|.
CASTLGRGLDTEAFF
TGCGCCAGCACTCTAGGCAGGGGGCTTGACACTGAAGCTTTCTTT